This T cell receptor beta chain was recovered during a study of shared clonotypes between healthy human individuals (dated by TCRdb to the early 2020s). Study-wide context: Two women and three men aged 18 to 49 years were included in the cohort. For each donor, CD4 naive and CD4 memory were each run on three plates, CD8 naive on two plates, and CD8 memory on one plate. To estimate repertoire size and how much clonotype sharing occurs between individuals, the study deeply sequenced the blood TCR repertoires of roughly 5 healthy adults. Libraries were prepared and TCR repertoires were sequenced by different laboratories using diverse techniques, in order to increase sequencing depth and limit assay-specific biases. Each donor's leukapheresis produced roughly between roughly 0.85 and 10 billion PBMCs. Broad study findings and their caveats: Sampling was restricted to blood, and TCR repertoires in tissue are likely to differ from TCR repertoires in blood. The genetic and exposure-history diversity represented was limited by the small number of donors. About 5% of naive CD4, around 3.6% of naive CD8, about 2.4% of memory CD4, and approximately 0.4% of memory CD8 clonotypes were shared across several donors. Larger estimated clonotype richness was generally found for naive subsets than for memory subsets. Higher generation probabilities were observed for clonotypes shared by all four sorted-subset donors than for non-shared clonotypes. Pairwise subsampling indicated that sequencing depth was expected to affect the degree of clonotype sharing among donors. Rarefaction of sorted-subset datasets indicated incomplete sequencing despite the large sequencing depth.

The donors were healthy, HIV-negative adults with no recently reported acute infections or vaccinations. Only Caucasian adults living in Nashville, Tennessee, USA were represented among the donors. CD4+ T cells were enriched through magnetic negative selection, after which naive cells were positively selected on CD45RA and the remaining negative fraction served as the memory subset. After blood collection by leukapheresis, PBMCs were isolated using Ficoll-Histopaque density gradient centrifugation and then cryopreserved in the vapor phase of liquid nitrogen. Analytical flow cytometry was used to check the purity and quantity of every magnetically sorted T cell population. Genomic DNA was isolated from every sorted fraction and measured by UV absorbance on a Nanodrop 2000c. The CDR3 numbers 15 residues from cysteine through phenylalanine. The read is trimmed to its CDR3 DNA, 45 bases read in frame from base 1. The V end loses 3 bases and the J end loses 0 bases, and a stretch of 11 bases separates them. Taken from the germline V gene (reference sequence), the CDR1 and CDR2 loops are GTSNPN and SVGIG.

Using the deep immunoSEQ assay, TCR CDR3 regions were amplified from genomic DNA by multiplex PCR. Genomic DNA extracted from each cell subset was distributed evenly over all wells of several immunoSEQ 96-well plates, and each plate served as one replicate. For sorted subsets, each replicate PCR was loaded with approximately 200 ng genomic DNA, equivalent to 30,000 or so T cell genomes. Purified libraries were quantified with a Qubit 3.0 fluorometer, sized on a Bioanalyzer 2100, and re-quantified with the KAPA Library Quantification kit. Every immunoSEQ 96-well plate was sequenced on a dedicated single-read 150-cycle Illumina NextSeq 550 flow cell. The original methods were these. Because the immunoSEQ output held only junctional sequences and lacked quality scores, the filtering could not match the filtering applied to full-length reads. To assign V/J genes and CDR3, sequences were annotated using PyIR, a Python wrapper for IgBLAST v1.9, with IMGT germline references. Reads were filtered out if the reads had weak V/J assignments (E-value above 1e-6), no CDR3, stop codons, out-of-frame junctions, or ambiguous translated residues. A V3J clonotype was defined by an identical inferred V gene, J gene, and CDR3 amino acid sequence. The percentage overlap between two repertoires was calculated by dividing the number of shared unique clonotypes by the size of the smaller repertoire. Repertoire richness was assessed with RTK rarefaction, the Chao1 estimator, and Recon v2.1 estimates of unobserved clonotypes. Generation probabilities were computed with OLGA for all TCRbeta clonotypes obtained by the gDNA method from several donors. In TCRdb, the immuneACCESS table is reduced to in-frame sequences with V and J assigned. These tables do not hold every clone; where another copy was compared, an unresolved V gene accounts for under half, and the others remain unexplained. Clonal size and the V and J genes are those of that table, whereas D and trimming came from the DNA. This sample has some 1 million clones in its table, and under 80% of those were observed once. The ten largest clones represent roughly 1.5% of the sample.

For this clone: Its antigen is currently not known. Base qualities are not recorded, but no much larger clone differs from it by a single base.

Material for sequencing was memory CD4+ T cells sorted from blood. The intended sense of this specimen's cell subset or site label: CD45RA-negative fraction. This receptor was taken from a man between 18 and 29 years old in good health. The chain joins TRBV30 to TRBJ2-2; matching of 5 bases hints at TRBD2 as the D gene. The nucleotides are TGTGCCTGGAGCGAGGGAAGCGCGAACACCGGGGAGCTGTTTTTT. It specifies CAWSEGSANTGELFF.